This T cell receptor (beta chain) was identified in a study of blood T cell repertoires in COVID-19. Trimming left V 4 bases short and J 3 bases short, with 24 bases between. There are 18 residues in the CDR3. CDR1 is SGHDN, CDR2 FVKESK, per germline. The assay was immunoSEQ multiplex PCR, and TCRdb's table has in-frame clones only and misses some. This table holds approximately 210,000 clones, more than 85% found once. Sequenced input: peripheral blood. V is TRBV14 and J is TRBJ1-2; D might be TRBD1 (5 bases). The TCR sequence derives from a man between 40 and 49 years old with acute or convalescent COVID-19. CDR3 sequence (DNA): TGTGCCAGCAGCCCTCCGTCTTTATTCAGGGTAGGTTACTATGGCTACACCTTC. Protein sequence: CASSPPSLFRVGYYGYTF.